Below, 20 T cell receptor beta chains from the same sample are listed, as sequenced in a study of cytomegalovirus exposure and HLA in healthy donors. PCR used 60 Vbeta primers and 13 Jbeta primers. Assay: immunoSEQ multiplex PCR; the TCRdb copy retains only in-frame clones and omits some. The table has over 150,000 clones, roughly four fifths seen once. Sequencing was done on a sample of PBMCs. The receptors here all came from a girl under 18 in good health and CMV-seropositive.

The chain combines TRBV7-8 with TRBJ2-7; 7 bases agree with TRBD2. J lost 3 bases, V lost 5 bases, and 7 bases had no gene match. This CDR3 comprises 14 residues. The V gene's germline CDR1 is SGHVS and CDR2 FQNEAQ. CDR3 loop: CASSGPGTIYEQYF. In nucleotides, the CDR3 is TGTGCCAGCAGCGGCCCCGGGACTATCTACGAGCAGTACTTC.

This sequence joins TRBV27 and TRBJ2-3, with 8 bases fitting TRBD1. V trimming: 7 bases; J trimming: 6 bases; junction bases outside the gene matches: 9. Germline V CDR1 and CDR2: MNHEY, SMNVEV (reference sequence). There are 14 residues in the CDR3. CDR3 loop: CASTDGQGSDTQYF. CDR3 in DNA: TGTGCCAGCACCGACGGACAGGGATCGGATACGCAGTATTTT.

The CDR3 nucleotides read TGTGCCAGCAGTCAGGACAGGGTTAACACCGGGGAGCTGTTTTTT. As protein: CASSQDRVNTGELFF. The chain combines TRBV2 with TRBJ2-2; TRBD1 matches 8 bases. The V segment lost 5 bases and the J segment 2 bases; nucleotides outside the gene matches: 4. In germline, CDR1 is SNHLY, CDR2 FYNNEI. The CDR3 extends over 15 amino acids.

This chain joins TRBV25-1 and TRBJ2-2, with 11 bases lining up with TRBD1. Germline V gene lookup returns CDR1 MGHDK and CDR2 SYGVNS. The V and J ends lost 1 base and 0 bases, in that order; junction bases with no gene match: 4. CDR3 length equals 18 residues. As DNA, the CDR3 is TGTGCCAGCAGTGAATCTCTGGGACAGGGGGCGAACACCGGGGAGCTGTTTTTT. This sequence encodes CASSESLGQGANTGELFF.

V is TRBV6-6 and J is TRBJ1-2; the D gene is possibly TRBD1 (6 bases). The germline V gene has CDR1 MNHNY and CDR2 SVGAGI (reference sequence). V was shortened by 7 bases and J by 8 bases, with 14 bases between the two germline ends. The CDR3 runs 12 residues. The CDR3 spells CASTQDSAGYTF. DNA of the CDR3: TGTGCCAGCACCCAGGACAGTGCCGGCTACACCTTC.

This chain uses TRBV30 with TRBJ2-1; 10 bases agree with TRBD2. This CDR3 is 16 amino acids long. Germline loops: CDR1 GTSNPN, CDR2 SVGIG (reference sequence). The J segment lost 5 bases and the V segment lost 0 bases, leaving 7 bases of the junction unmatched. Here the CDR3 reads CAWSVFLAGDNNEQFF. The CDR3 DNA reads TGTGCCTGGAGTGTCTTCCTAGCGGGGGACAACAATGAGCAGTTCTTC. The complete variable domain, with remaining parts taken from reference TRBV30 and TRBJ2-1, reads SQTIHQWPATLVQPVGSPLSLECTVEGTSNPNLYWYRQAAGRGLQLLFYSVGIGQISSEVPQNLSASRPQDRQFILSSKKLLLSDSGFYLCAWSVFLAGDNNEQFFGPGTRLTVL.

In its sample, this clone was seen once. This chain uses TRBV9 with TRBJ1-3; TRBD1 is a possible D gene (5 bases). The V and J ends lost 4 bases and 1 base respectively, with 15 bases between them. Germline V lookup: CDR1 SGDLS, CDR2 YYNGEE. This CDR3 has 16 amino acids. CDR3 protein: CASSPQLGGSGNTIYF. Here the CDR3 DNA reads TGTGCCAGCAGCCCCCAGTTGGGGGGATCTGGAAACACCATATATTTT.

The V call is TRBV6-1, the J call TRBJ1-2; D is unresolved. Germline loops: CDR1 MNHNS, CDR2 SASEGT. Deletions cut 2 bases from V and 7 bases from J, with 11 bases between. This CDR3 contains 13 residues. The CDR3 spells CASSERAGPGYTF. The CDR3 DNA sequence: TGTGCCAGCAGTGAAAGGGCGGGTCCTGGCTACACCTTC.

This clone appeared once. V and J are TRBV6-6 and TRBJ2-1; maybe TRBD2 (6 bases). Germline V gene sequence: CDR1 MNHNY, CDR2 SVGAGI (reference sequence). This CDR3 region has 16 residues. Trimming stripped 7 bases from V and 4 bases from J, with 20 bases between. Written as DNA, the CDR3 is TGTGCCAGCATCCTAACCGGAGGAGGGAGGTACAATGAGCAGTTCTTC. Translation gives CASILTGGGRYNEQFF.

This clone was detected once. The chain recombines TRBV19 with TRBJ2-6, with 9 positions matching TRBD2. V gave up 2 bases and J gave up 8 bases; unmatched junction bases: 4. CDR1 is LNHDA, CDR2 SQIVND, per germline (reference sequence). The CDR3 runs to 15 residues. DNA of the CDR3: TGTGCCAGTAGTATACGCGGGGGGGGCCCCAACGTCCTGACTTTC. This encodes CASSIRGGGPNVLTF.

This clone appeared once. This chain joins TRBV6-5 and TRBJ1-2; D unclear. The CDR3 totals 13 residues. Germline assignment: CDR1 MNHEY and CDR2 SVGAGI. The V end was cut by 2 bases, the J end by 1 base, with 5 bases between. The CDR3 sequence is CASSYGVNYGYTF. The CDR3 DNA sequence: TGTGCCAGCAGTTACGGAGTTAACTATGGCTACACCTTC.

The J gene is TRBJ1-4, the V gene TRBV28; 9 bases agree with TRBD1. Germline lookup yields CDR1 MDHEN and CDR2 SYDVKM. V trimming: 5 bases; J trimming: 17 bases; junction bases outside the gene matches: 9. The CDR3 spans 12 residues. Here the CDR3 reads CASSPRTGVSFF. The CDR3 nucleotides are TGTGCCAGCAGTCCGAGGACAGGGGTCTCTTTTTTT.

This chain's CDR3 is CASSLASGGKQETQYF. The CDR3 DNA follows: TGTGCCAGCAGCTTAGCTAGCGGGGGGAAACAAGAGACCCAGTACTTC. The rearrangement uses TRBV7-3 and TRBJ2-5, with TRBD2 identical over 11 bases. Germline values: CDR1 SGHTA, CDR2 FQGTGA. The CDR3 loop spans 16 amino acids. With 2 bases clipped from V and 2 bases from J, the junction kept 4 bases outside the gene matches.

The chain carries TRBV27 and TRBJ1-5; D gene unclear. The length of the CDR3 is 14 residues. With 6 bases removed from V and 3 bases from J, the gap between germline ends came to 12 bases. Germline loops: CDR1 MNHEY, CDR2 SMNVEV (reference sequence). The CDR3 coding sequence is TGTGCCAGCAGCCTGACTCCGCACAATCAGCCCCAGCATTTT. Amino acid sequence: CASSLTPHNQPQHF.

The chain links TRBV19 to TRBJ1-2; D perhaps matches TRBD1 (6 bases). Trimming removed 6 bases from V and 4 bases from J, with 21 bases in between. This CDR3 contains 16 residues. Germline loops: CDR1 LNHDA, CDR2 SQIVND (reference sequence). The CDR3 DNA sequence: TGTGCCAGTAGGCCCAACCCCGACAGGTCCCTCTATGGCTACACCTTC. Translation: CASRPNPDRSLYGYTF. Based on the CDR3 plus reference TRBV19 and TRBJ1-2, the full variable domain is DGGITQSPKYLFRKEGQNVTLSCEQNLNHDAMYWYRQDPGQGLRLIYYSQIVNDFQKGDIAEGYSVSREKKESFPLTVTSAQKNPTAFYLCASRPNPDRSLYGYTFGSGTRLTVV.

The gene calls are TRBV5-6 and TRBJ2-5; TRBD2 might be the D (7 bases). Trimming took 0 bases from V and 4 from J, leaving 22 bases between them. From germline, CDR1 is SGHDT and CDR2 YYEEEE. The CDR3 is made up of 18 amino acids. CDR3 loop: CASSLGARRGGAGETQYF. CDR3 coding DNA: TGTGCCAGCAGCTTGGGCGCCCGACGTGGGGGGGCGGGAGAGACCCAGTACTTC.

This clone has only a few counts. The chain joins TRBV6-1 to TRBJ2-3, with D perhaps TRBD2 (6 bases). Germline V gives CDR1 MNHNS, CDR2 SASEGT. The V end lost 1 base, the J end lost 4 bases, and 12 bases lay between the germline ends. The CDR3 is 15 residues long. Written as DNA, the CDR3 is TGTGCCAGCAGTGAAGACGGGGGAAGGCCAGATACGCAGTATTTT. This gives the protein CASSEDGGRPDTQYF.

The chain joins TRBV5-5 to TRBJ1-2; D unclear. This CDR3 region has 13 residues. Trimming took 4 bases from V and 4 from J, leaving 11 bases between them. The V gene's germline CDR1 is SGHKS and CDR2 YYEKEE (reference sequence). Here the CDR3 reads CASSANNIYGYTF. The CDR3 DNA sequence: TGTGCCAGCAGCGCAAATAACATCTATGGCTACACCTTC.

V and J are TRBV4-1 and TRBJ2-7, with 9 positions matching TRBD1. Germline CDR1 MGHRA, CDR2 YSYEKL. Unmatched junction bases numbered 9, after V lost 4 bases and J lost 5 bases. This CDR3 is built from 15 residues. In DNA, the CDR3 is TGCGCCAGCAGCCCAGGAGGGACAGGGCTCAACGAGCAGTACTTC. Translated: CASSPGGTGLNEQYF.

The chain carries TRBV7-9 and TRBJ1-3; TRBD1 matches at 7 bases. This CDR3 is 15 amino acids long. V gave up 5 bases and J gave up 6 bases; unmatched junction bases: 10. Looked up from germline, CDR1 is SEHNR and CDR2 is FQNEAQ (reference sequence). This CDR3 reads CASSHIPGQQNTIYF. CDR3 nucleotide sequence: TGTGCCAGCAGCCACATACCGGGACAGCAAAACACCATATATTTT. The variable domain in full, completed from reference TRBV7-9 and TRBJ1-3, reads DTGVSQNPRHKITKRGQNVTFRCDPISEHNRLYWYRQTLGQGPEFLTYFQNEAQLEKSRLLSDRFSAERPKGSFSTLEIQRTEQGDSAMYLCASSHIPGQQNTIYFGEGSWLTVV.